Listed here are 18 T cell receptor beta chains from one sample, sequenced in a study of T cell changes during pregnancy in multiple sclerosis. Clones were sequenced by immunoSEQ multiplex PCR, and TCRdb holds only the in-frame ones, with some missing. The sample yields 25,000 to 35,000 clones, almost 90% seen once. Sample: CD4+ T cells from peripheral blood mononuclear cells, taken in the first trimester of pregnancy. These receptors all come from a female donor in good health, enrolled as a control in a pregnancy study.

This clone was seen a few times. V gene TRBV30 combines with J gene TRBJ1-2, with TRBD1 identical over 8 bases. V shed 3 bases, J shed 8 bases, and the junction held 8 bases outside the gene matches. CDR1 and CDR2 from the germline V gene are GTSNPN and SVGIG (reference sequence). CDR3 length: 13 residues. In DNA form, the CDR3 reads TGTGCCTGGAGCCTTCAGGGGGCGTGGGGCTACACCTTC. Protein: CAWSLQGAWGYTF.

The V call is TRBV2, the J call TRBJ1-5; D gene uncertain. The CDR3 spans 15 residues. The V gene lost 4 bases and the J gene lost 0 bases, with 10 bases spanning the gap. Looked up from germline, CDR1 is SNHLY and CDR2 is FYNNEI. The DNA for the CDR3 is TGTGCCAGCAGTGGGAGAGTGGATAGCAATCAGCCCCAGCATTTT. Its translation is CASSGRVDSNQPQHF.

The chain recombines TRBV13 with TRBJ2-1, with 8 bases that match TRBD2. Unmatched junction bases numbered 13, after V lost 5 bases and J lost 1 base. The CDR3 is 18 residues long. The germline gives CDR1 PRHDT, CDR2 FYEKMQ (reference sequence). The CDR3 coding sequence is TGTGCCAGCAGCCGGGCCGGGAGGAGCGGGGGTTCCTACAATGAGCAGTTCTTC. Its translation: CASSRAGRSGGSYNEQFF.

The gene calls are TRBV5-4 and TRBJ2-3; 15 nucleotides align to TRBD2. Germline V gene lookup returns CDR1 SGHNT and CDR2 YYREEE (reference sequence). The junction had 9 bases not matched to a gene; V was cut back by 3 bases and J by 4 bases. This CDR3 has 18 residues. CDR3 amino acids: CASSSRTSGGGYSDTQYF. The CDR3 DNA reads TGTGCCAGCAGCTCCCGGACTAGCGGGGGGGGGTACTCAGATACGCAGTATTTT. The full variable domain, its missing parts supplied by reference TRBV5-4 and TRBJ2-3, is ETGVTQSPTHLIKTRGQQVTLRCSSQSGHNTVSWYQQALGQGPQFIFQYYREEENGRGNFPPRFSGLQFPNYSSELNVNALELDDSALYLCASSSRTSGGGYSDTQYFGPGTRLTVL.

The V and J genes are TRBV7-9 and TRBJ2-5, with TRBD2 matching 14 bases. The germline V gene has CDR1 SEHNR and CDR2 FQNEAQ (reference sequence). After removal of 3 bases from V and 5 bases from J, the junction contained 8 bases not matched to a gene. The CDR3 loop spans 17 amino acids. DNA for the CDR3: TGTGCCAGCAGCTTCCAGACTAGCGGGGGGGCTAAGGAGACCCAGTACTTC. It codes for CASSFQTSGGAKETQYF.

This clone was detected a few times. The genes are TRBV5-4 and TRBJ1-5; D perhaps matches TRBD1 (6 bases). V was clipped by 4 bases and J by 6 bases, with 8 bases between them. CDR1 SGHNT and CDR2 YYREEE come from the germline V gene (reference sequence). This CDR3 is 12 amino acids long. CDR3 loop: CASSLDSQPQHF. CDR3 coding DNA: TGTGCCAGCAGCCTGGACAGTCAGCCCCAGCATTTT.

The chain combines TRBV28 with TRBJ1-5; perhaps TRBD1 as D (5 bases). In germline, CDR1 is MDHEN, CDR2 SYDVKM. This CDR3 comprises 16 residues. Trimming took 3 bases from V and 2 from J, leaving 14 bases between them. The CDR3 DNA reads TGTGCCAGCAGTTTCCTCCAGGGCCCGGGCAATCAGCCCCAGCATTTT. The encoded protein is CASSFLQGPGNQPQHF.

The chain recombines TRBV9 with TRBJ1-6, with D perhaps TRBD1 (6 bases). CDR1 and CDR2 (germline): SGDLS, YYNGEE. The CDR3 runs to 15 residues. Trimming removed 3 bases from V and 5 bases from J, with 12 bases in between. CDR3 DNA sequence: TGTGCCAGCAGCGCAAGGTGGACAGATAATTCACCCCTCCACTTT. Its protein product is CASSARWTDNSPLHF.

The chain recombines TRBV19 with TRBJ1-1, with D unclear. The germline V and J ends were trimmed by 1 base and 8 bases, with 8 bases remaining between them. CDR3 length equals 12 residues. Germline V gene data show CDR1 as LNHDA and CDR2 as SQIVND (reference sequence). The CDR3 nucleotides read TGTGCCAGTAGTATAGGAGGAGGGGAAGCTTTCTTT. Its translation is CASSIGGGEAFF.

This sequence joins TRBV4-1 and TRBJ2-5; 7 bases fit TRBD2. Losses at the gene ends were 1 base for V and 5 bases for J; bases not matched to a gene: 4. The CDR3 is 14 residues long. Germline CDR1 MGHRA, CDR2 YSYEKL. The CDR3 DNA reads TGCGCCAGCAGCCAAGGACTAGCATCGGAGACCCAGTACTTC. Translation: CASSQGLASETQYF.

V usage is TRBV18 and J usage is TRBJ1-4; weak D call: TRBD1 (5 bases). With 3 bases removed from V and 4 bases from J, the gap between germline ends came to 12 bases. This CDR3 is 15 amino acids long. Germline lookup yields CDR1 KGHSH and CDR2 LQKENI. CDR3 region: CASSPLRASNEKLFF. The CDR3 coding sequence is TGTGCCAGCTCACCTCTCAGGGCAAGTAATGAAAAACTGTTTTTT. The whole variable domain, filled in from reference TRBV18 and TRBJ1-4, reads NAGVMQNPRHLVRRRGQEARLRCSPMKGHSHVYWYRQLPEEGLKFMVYLQKENIIDESGMPKERFSAEFPKEGPSILRIQQVVRGDSAAYFCASSPLRASNEKLFFGSGTQLSVL.

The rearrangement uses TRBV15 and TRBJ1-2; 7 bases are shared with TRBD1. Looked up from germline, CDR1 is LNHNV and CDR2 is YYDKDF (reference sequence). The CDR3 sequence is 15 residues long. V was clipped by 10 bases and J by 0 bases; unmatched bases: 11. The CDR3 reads CAIGDSATPNYGYTF. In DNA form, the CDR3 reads TGTGCCATCGGGGACAGCGCAACCCCTAACTATGGCTACACCTTC. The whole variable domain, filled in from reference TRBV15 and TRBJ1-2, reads DAMVIQNPRYQVTQFGKPVTLSCSQTLNHNVMYWYQQKSSQAPKLLFHYYDKDFNNEADTPDNFQSRRPNTSFCFLDIRSPGLGDTAMYLCAIGDSATPNYGYTFGSGTRLTVV.

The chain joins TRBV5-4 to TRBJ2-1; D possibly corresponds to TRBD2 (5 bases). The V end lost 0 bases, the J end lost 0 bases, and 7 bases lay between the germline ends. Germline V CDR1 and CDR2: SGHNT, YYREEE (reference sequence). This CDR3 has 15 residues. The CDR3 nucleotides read TGTGCCAGCAGCTTGGTAGGGAGCTCCTACAATGAGCAGTTCTTC. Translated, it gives CASSLVGSSYNEQFF.

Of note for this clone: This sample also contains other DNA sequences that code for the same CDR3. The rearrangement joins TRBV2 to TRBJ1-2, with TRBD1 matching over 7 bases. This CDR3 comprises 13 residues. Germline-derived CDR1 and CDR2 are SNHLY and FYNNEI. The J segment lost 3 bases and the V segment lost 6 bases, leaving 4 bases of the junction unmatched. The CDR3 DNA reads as TGTGCCAGCAGCCCCGGGACAGACTATGGCTACACCTTC. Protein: CASSPGTDYGYTF.

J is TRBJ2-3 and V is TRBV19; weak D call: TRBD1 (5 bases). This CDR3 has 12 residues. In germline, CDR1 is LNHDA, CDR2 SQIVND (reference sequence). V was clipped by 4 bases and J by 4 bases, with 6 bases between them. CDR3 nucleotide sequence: TGTGCCAGTAGTACAGGGTCAGATACGCAGTATTTT. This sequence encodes CASSTGSDTQYF.

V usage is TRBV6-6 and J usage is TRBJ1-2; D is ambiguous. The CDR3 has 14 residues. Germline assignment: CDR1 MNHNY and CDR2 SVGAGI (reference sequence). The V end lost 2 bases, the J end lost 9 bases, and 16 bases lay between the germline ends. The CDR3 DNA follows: TGTGCCAGCAGTTACAGTCCCGAGGGTAGGAGCTACACCTTC. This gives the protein CASSYSPEGRSYTF.

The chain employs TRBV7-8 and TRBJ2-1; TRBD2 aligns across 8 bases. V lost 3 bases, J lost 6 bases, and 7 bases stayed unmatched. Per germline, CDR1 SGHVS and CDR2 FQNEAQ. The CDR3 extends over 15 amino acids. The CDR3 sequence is CASSFNGGAANEQFF. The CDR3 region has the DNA TGTGCCAGCAGCTTTAACGGGGGGGCTGCCAATGAGCAGTTCTTC.

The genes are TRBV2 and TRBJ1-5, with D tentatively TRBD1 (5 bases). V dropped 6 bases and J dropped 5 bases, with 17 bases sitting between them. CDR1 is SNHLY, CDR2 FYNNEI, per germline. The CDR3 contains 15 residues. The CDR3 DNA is TGTGCCAGCAGCCAATTTGGGGGGTTTTATCAGCCCCAGCATTTT. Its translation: CASSQFGGFYQPQHF.